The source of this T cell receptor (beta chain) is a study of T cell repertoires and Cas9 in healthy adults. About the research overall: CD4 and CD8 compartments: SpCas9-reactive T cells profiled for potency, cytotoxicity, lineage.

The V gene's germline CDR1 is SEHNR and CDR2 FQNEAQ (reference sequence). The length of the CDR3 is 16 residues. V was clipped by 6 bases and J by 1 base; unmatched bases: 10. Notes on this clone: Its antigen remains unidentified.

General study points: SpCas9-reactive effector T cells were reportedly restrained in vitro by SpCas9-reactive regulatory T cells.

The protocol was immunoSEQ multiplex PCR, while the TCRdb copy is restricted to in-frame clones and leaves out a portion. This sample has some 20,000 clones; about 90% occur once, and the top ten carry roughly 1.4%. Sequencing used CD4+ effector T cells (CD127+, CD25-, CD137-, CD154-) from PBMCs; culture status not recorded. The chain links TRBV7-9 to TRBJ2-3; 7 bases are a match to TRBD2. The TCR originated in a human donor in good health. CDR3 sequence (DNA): TGTGCCAGCAGACCCGCCAGCGGGGAAGGCACAGATACGCAGTATTTT. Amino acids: CASRPASGEGTDTQYF.